This section outlines one T cell receptor (beta chain) sequence together with its context. The data stem from a study of CD8 T cells in Susac syndrome. Germline V gives CDR1 DFQATT, CDR2 SNEGSKA (reference sequence). V lost 3 bases to trimming and J lost 5 bases, with 14 bases between them. This CDR3 comprises 14 residues. An amount of RNA that ranged from 0.5 to 1 ug was reverse transcribed with random hexamers. Multiplex immunoSEQ PCR targeted 54 Vbeta and 13 Jbeta TCR beta segments. Using its own MiXCR run on the immunoSEQ multiplex PCR reads, TCRdb lists one record per CDR3 protein. The sample comprises around 230,000 distinct CDR3 sequences, about 96% of which are singletons, and 0.075% to 0.095% rests with the top ten. Sequencing of TCR beta was carried out in blood CD8+ and CD4+ T cells. The CD8+ and CD4+ T cells were negatively isolated, with the TEMRA cells enriched by FACS.

Sequenced sample: CD4+ T cells from PBMCs. The clonotype originates from a human donor with multiple sclerosis. The chain couples TRBV20-1 to TRBJ1-5; a weak D match, TRBD1 (6 bases). The CDR3 sequence is CSARSARGYQPQHF. The DNA of the CDR3 is TGCAGTGCTAGGTCGGCCAGGGGTTATCAGCCCCAGCATTTT.